Listed below are T cell receptor beta chains from one sample, sequenced in a study of identical twins. TCRdb processed the 5' RACE reads anew with MiXCR; each CDR3 protein has one entry. The sample records hundreds of thousands of distinct CDR3 sequences, around 7.4% being singletons. The same sample was also studied in work on yellow fever vaccine responses in identical twins.

Sequenced input: PBMCs. The source is a woman in her late teens or twenties in good health. CDR3s include the opening cysteine and the closing phenylalanine or tryptophan. The order of the fields is V gene, J gene, clone size, D gene, CDR3 protein, CDR3 DNA. A D gene is named only where the DNA matches it firmly. The size field is filled for only some rows; it gives once, few, many or a size class.

v_gene: TRBV4-1
j_gene: TRBJ1-3
abundance: many
d_gene: .
CDR3aa: CASSQDGNTIYF
CDR3nt: TGCGCCAGCAGCCAAGATGGAAACACCATATATTTT

v_gene: TRBV7-9
j_gene: TRBJ1-2
abundance: few
d_gene: .
CDR3aa: CASSLVGLGSIF
CDR3nt: .

v_gene: TRBV28
j_gene: TRBJ2-5
abundance: .
d_gene: .
CDR3aa: CASSFRWGKGAQETQYF
CDR3nt: TGTGCCAGCAGTTTTCGTTGGGGTAAAGGGGCCCAAGAGACCCAGTACTTC

v_gene: TRBV5-4
j_gene: TRBJ1-4
abundance: few
d_gene: TRBD1
CDR3aa: CASSWDRGDEKLFF
CDR3nt: TGTGCCAGCAGCTGGGACAGGGGAGATGAAAAACTGTTTTTT

v_gene: TRBV6-1
j_gene: TRBJ2-7
abundance: .
d_gene: TRBD2
CDR3aa: CASRELAGGRYEQYF
CDR3nt: TGTGCCAGCAGGGAACTAGCGGGAGGTCGGTACGAGCAGTACTTC

v_gene: TRBV3-1
j_gene: TRBJ1-5
abundance: .
d_gene: .
CDR3aa: CASSQGTVNQPQHF
CDR3nt: TGTGCCAGCAGCCAGGGCACCGTCAATCAGCCCCAGCATTTT

v_gene: TRBV12-3/TRBV12-4
j_gene: TRBJ2-7
abundance: .
d_gene: .
CDR3aa: CASSFRGFYEQYF
CDR3nt: TGTGCCAGCAGTTTTCGTGGGTTCTACGAGCAGTACTTC

v_gene: TRBV15
j_gene: TRBJ1-5
abundance: .
d_gene: .
CDR3aa: CATSSGGGQPQHF
CDR3nt: TGTGCCACCAGCAGCGGGGGCGGGCAGCCCCAGCATTTT

v_gene: TRBV5-1
j_gene: TRBJ2-1
abundance: .
d_gene: TRBD1
CDR3aa: CASSLGQVNNNEQFF
CDR3nt: TGCGCCAGCAGCTTAGGACAGGTGAACAACAATGAGCAGTTCTTC

v_gene: TRBV12-3/TRBV12-4
j_gene: TRBJ1-2
abundance: few
d_gene: TRBD1
CDR3aa: CASSRQGAGTF
CDR3nt: TGTGCCAGCAGTCGACAGGGGGCCGGCACCTTC

v_gene: TRBV29-1
j_gene: TRBJ1-1
abundance: .
d_gene: .
CDR3aa: CSVGGGNTEAFF
CDR3nt: TGCAGCGTTGGGGGAGGGAACACTGAAGCTTTCTTT

v_gene: TRBV25-1
j_gene: TRBJ1-2
abundance: .
d_gene: .
CDR3aa: CASSEYGPTEDYTF
CDR3nt: TGTGCCAGCAGTGAATATGGTCCAACAGAGGACTACACCTTC

v_gene: TRBV7-9
j_gene: TRBJ2-2
abundance: few
d_gene: TRBD2
CDR3aa: CASSPAAGETTGELFF
CDR3nt: TGTGCCAGCAGCCCTGCAGCGGGAGAGACCACCGGGGAGCTGTTTTTT

v_gene: TRBV12-3/TRBV12-4
j_gene: TRBJ2-1
abundance: few
d_gene: .
CDR3aa: CASLQGPYNEQFF
CDR3nt: TGTGCCAGTCTGCAGGGCCCTTATAATGAGCAGTTCTTC

v_gene: TRBV7-8
j_gene: TRBJ2-3
abundance: .
d_gene: TRBD2
CDR3aa: CASSPPTSGGVRDTQYF
CDR3nt: TGTGCCAGCAGCCCCCCGACTAGCGGGGGGGTAAGAGATACGCAGTATTTT

v_gene: TRBV3-1
j_gene: TRBJ2-1
abundance: .
d_gene: TRBD2
CDR3aa: CASSQAPGLAGVQQFF
CDR3nt: TGTGCCAGCAGCCAAGCCCCGGGACTAGCGGGCGTCCAGCAGTTCTTC

v_gene: TRBV5-1
j_gene: TRBJ2-3
abundance: .
d_gene: TRBD2
CDR3aa: CASRPGLAGGDTQYF
CDR3nt: TGCGCCAGCAGACCTGGACTAGCGGGGGGGGATACGCAGTATTTT

v_gene: TRBV12-3/TRBV12-4
j_gene: TRBJ2-3
abundance: .
d_gene: .
CDR3aa: CASSFYGKGLRPDTQYF
CDR3nt: TGTGCCAGCAGTTTTTACGGGAAAGGGCTTCGGCCAGATACGCAGTATTTT

v_gene: TRBV6-2/TRBV6-3
j_gene: TRBJ1-2
abundance: many
d_gene: TRBD1
CDR3aa: CATTSGQRFYYGYTF
CDR3nt: TGTGCCACCACTTCGGGACAGCGGTTTTACTATGGCTACACCTTC

v_gene: TRBV5-1
j_gene: TRBJ2-3
abundance: many
d_gene: .
CDR3aa: CASSSGLTDTQYF
CDR3nt: TGCGCCAGCAGCTCGGGGCTGACAGATACGCAGTATTTT

v_gene: TRBV12-3/TRBV12-4
j_gene: TRBJ2-5
abundance: many
d_gene: TRBD1
CDR3aa: CASSFGTGLLQETQYF
CDR3nt: TGTGCCAGCAGTTTTGGGACAGGGCTCTTACAAGAGACCCAGTACTTC

v_gene: TRBV29-1
j_gene: TRBJ2-1
abundance: .
d_gene: .
CDR3aa: CSVASQVDNNEQFF
CDR3nt: TGCAGCGTTGCCTCCCAAGTCGATAACAATGAGCAGTTCTTC

v_gene: TRBV15
j_gene: TRBJ2-4
abundance: few
d_gene: TRBD2
CDR3aa: CATSRGSGKSRENIQYF
CDR3nt: TGTGCCACCTCACGGGGGAGCGGGAAGTCTCGGGAAAACATTCAGTACTTC

v_gene: TRBV12-3/TRBV12-4
j_gene: TRBJ1-1
abundance: few
d_gene: TRBD1
CDR3aa: CASSPQGGGVTEAFF
CDR3nt: TGTGCCAGCAGTCCGCAGGGGGGAGGGGTAACTGAAGCTTTCTTT

v_gene: TRBV15
j_gene: TRBJ1-1
abundance: many
d_gene: TRBD1
CDR3aa: CATSIDRVNTEAFF
CDR3nt: TGTGCCACCAGCATCGACAGGGTGAACACTGAAGCTTTCTTT

v_gene: TRBV18
j_gene: TRBJ2-3
abundance: few
d_gene: .
CDR3aa: CASSPGKRTDTQYF
CDR3nt: TGTGCCAGCTCACCGGGCAAACGCACAGATACGCAGTATTTT

v_gene: TRBV7-6
j_gene: TRBJ2-7
abundance: .
d_gene: TRBD2
CDR3aa: CASSFSTGGEQYF
CDR3nt: TGTGCCAGCAGCTTCTCGACGGGGGGCGAGCAGTACTTC

v_gene: TRBV10-3
j_gene: TRBJ1-1
abundance: few
d_gene: TRBD1
CDR3aa: CAISRTGRDTEAFF
CDR3nt: TGTGCCATCAGCCGGACAGGGCGGGACACTGAAGCTTTCTTT

v_gene: TRBV5-1
j_gene: TRBJ1-4
abundance: .
d_gene: TRBD1
CDR3aa: CASSLGGGQGDEKLFF
CDR3nt: TGCGCCAGCAGCTTGGGAGGAGGCCAGGGGGACGAAAAACTGTTTTTT

v_gene: TRBV7-2
j_gene: TRBJ2-7
abundance: .
d_gene: .
CDR3aa: CASSPLQDRLFYEQYF
CDR3nt: TGTGCCAGCAGCCCCCTGCAGGACAGACTATTCTACGAGCAGTACTTC